By sample fraction, the clone carrying this T cell receptor beta chain is medium-sized. Trimming at V came to 4 bases and at J to 0 bases, leaving 12 bases not matched to a gene. Germline CDR1 and CDR2: SGHRS and YFSETQ. The CDR3 runs to 18 residues. TCRdb re-called the 5' RACE reads with MiXCR, one entry per CDR3 protein. Counted here are about 12,000 distinct CDR3 sequences, about 25% occurring once; the ten biggest clones make up less than 4%. The TCR originated in a female donor with breast cancer. The chain recombines TRBV5-1 with TRBJ2-2, with 7 bases that match TRBD2. Source material: naive CD4+ T cells sorted from blood. Sample subset: naive CD4+ T cells, CD4+CD45RA+CD25-. The CDR3 reads CASSPRGSGSTNTGELFF. The CDR3 DNA sequence: TGCGCCAGCAGCCCCCGGGGTAGCGGGTCTACGAACACCGGGGAGCTGTTTTTT.